Listed below are T cell receptor beta chains from one sample, sequenced in a study of neoadjuvant anti-PD-1 for oral cavity cancer. Assay: immunoSEQ multiplex PCR; the TCRdb copy retains only in-frame clones and omits some. Of 8,000 to 10,000 clones listed, 61% were seen once; the top ten hold almost 4.5%. Sequencing used PBMCs, obtained after nivolumab (anti-PD-1) treatment. All receptors derive from a person aged 40 to 85 with oral cavity squamous cell carcinoma. CDR3s include the opening cysteine and the closing phenylalanine or tryptophan. The D gene is left open where the match is weak. Some rows have no size entry. The others give once, few or many, or a class for an expanded clone.

D gene	V gene	J gene	clone size	CDR3 DNA	CDR3 protein
-	TRBV28	TRBJ1-2	-	TGTGCCAGCAGTTTAGAAGGGGCCCCTGGCTCCTTC	CASSLEGAPGSF
TRBD1	TRBV5-8	TRBJ1-1	-	TGTGCCAGCAGCTTGGGCACAGGGGGCATGAGGAACACTGAAGCTTTCTTT	CASSLGTGGMRNTEAFF
-	TRBV19	TRBJ2-2	-	TGTGCCAGTACCAGACAACAGGGTTTGGAGCTGTTTTTT	CASTRQQGLELFF
-	TRBV28	TRBJ2-5	-	TGTGCCAGCAGGGTAGCAGGAGAGACCCAGTACTTC	CASRVAGETQYF
-	TRBV4-1	TRBJ1-2	-	TGCGCCAGCAGTCCTACAGGACTTGCTAACTATGGCTACACCTTC	CASSPTGLANYGYTF
-	TRBV27	TRBJ2-2	-	TGTGCCAGCAGTTATGGACACACCGGGGAGCTGTTTTTT	CASSYGHTGELFF
TRBD2	TRBV27	TRBJ2-1	-	TGTGCCAGCAGTTCCCCGCGAGCGGCGGGAGGTTCTAATGAGCAGTTCTTC	CASSSPRAAGGSNEQFF
-	TRBV7-9	TRBJ2-7	-	TGTGCCAGCAGCTCTCCGACACTCTACTACGAGCAGTACTTC	CASSSPTLYYEQYF
-	TRBV6-1	TRBJ1-1	few	TGTGCCAGCAGTGAAGTTCGGGGTACTGAAGCTTTCTTT	CASSEVRGTEAFF
-	TRBV6-5	TRBJ1-2	few	TGTGCCACCGACAGCCTCTATGGCTACACCTTC	CATDSLYGYTF
-	TRBV7-2	TRBJ1-2	-	TGTGCCAGCAGCCCCCCCACCCCGGGCGGTAGCTATGGCTACACCTTC	CASSPPTPGGSYGYTF
-	TRBV29-1	TRBJ2-1	-	TGCAGCGTTGAAGATCCCGACAGGCGAGACAATGAGCAGTTCTTC	CSVEDPDRRDNEQFF
-	TRBV29-1	TRBJ2-1	once	TGCAGCGTTGAAAAGGGCCAGCCCTTTGAGCAGTTCTTC	CSVEKGQPFEQFF
TRBD1	TRBV5-1	TRBJ1-5	-	TGCGCCAGCAGCCCCGGACAGGGGCCGAATCAGCCCCAGCATTTT	CASSPGQGPNQPQHF
-	TRBV28	TRBJ2-1	-	TGTGCCAGCAGTTTTGGGTACAATGAGCAGTTCTTC	CASSFGYNEQFF
-	TRBV5-6	TRBJ2-7	once	TGTGCCAGCAGCTTCCCGGGACAAACATACGAGCAGTACTTC	CASSFPGQTYEQYF
TRBD1	TRBV11-2	TRBJ1-1	few	TGTGCCAGCAGCGCCCCCACAGGGGGCAGAACTGAAGCTTTCTTT	CASSAPTGGRTEAFF